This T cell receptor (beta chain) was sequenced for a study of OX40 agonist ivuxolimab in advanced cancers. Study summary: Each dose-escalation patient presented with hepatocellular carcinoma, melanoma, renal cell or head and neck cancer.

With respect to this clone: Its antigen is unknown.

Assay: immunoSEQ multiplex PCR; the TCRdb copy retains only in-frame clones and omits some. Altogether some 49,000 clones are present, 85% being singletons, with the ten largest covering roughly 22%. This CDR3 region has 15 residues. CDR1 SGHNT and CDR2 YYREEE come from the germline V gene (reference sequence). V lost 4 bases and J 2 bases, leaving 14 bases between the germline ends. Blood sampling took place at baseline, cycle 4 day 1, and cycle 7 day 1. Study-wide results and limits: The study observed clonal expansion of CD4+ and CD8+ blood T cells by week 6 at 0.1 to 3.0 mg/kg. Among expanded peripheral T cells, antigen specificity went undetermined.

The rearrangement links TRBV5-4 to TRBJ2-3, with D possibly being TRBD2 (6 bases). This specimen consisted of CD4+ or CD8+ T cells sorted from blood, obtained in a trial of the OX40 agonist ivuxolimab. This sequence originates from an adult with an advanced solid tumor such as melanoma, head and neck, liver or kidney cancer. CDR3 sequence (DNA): TGTGCCAGCAGCGGCGGGACTCTTGTCACAGATACGCAGTATTTT. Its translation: CASSGGTLVTDTQYF. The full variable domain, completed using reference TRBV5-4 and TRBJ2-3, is ETGVTQSPTHLIKTRGQQVTLRCSSQSGHNTVSWYQQALGQGPQFIFQYYREEENGRGNFPPRFSGLQFPNYSSELNVNALELDDSALYLCASSGGTLVTDTQYFGPGTRLTVL.